A single sample is the source of the 5 T cell receptor beta chains below, sequenced in a study of T cell repertoires in cytomegalovirus infection. TCRdb passed the reads through MiXCR, listing each CDR3 protein once. This sample has 150,000 or so distinct CDR3 sequences, with approximately 17% found just once. Sample: CD8+ T cells from PBMCs. These receptors all stem from a human donor in good health (CMV status not recorded). Some clones in this sample may be carry-over from other donors' samples.

The rearrangement links TRBV6-2 or TRBV6-3 to TRBJ2-5; maybe TRBD2 (5 bases). Trimming stripped 0 bases from V and 5 bases from J, with 19 bases between. Per the germline V gene, CDR1 is MNHEY and CDR2 is SVGEGT. The CDR3 is 17 amino acids. This CDR3 is CASSYSTQEDVSETQYF. The DNA of the CDR3 is TGTGCCAGCAGTTACTCCACCCAGGAGGATGTCTCCGAGACCCAGTACTTC.

The chain is built from TRBV6-2 or TRBV6-3 and TRBJ1-1; unclear D gene. Between the trimmed V and J ends, which lost 4 bases and 5 bases, there was a span of 14 bases. The CDR3 is 14 residues long. Germline V gives CDR1 MNHEY, CDR2 SVGEGT. The CDR3 sequence: CASSLGGFDTEAFF. The DNA for the CDR3 is TGTGCCAGCAGTTTGGGAGGCTTTGATACTGAAGCTTTCTTT.

The rearrangement joins TRBV7-9 to TRBJ1-2; D uncertain. V was pared by 5 bases and J by 13 bases, with 11 bases between. The CDR3 length is 10 residues. Germline V CDR1 and CDR2: SEHNR, FQNEAQ (reference sequence). This chain's CDR3 is CASSPSEGTF. The CDR3, as DNA: TGTGCCAGCAGCCCGAGTGAGGGCACCTTC.

The V and J genes are TRBV19 and TRBJ1-1; D gene ambiguous. The germline V gene encodes CDR1 LNHDA and CDR2 SQIVND (reference sequence). CDR3 length: 14 residues. Trimming shortened V by 6 bases and J by 4 bases, and 15 bases separated the two germline ends. CDR3 sequence reads: CASSHRELATEAFF. The CDR3, as DNA: TGTGCCAGTAGCCATAGAGAGTTGGCCACTGAAGCTTTCTTT.

This clonotype was observed a few times. The V and J genes are TRBV12-3 or TRBV12-4 and TRBJ2-2; 7 bases map to TRBD2. The CDR3 contains 15 residues. Unmatched junction bases numbered 4, after V lost 3 bases and J lost 3 bases. CDR3 nucleotide sequence: TGTGCCAGCAGTTTGGGGGGGAGGTACACCGGGGAGCTGTTTTTT. Protein product: CASSLGGRYTGELFF.